One and the same sample provided the 22 T cell receptor beta chains below, sequenced in a study of blood T cell repertoires in COVID-19. The assay was immunoSEQ multiplex PCR, and TCRdb's table has in-frame clones only and misses some. This table holds some 80,000 clones, almost 85% found once. Material: peripheral blood. Receptors were obtained from a human donor in a cohort sampled during active COVID-19.

This chain links TRBV9 with TRBJ1-6; tentative D call: TRBD1 (5 bases). Trimming stripped 0 bases from V and 8 bases from J, with 12 bases between. Germline V CDR1 and CDR2: SGDLS, YYNGEE. This CDR3 comprises 15 residues. DNA of the CDR3: TGTGCCAGCAGCGTAGGGCAGGGAAGGGATTCACCCCTCCACTTT. Its protein is CASSVGQGRDSPLHF.

The V call is TRBV19, the J call TRBJ1-2; 11 bases align to TRBD1. This CDR3 region has 16 residues. With V trimmed by 4 bases and J by 5 bases, 9 bases remained unmatched. The germline gives CDR1 LNHDA, CDR2 SQIVND (reference sequence). CDR3 DNA: TGTGCCAGTAGTACTCCGTCCGGGACAGGGGGATATGGCTACACCTTC. Translated, it gives CASSTPSGTGGYGYTF. Full variable domain (rest looked up from reference TRBV19 and TRBJ1-2): DGGITQSPKYLFRKEGQNVTLSCEQNLNHDAMYWYRQDPGQGLRLIYYSQIVNDFQKGDIAEGYSVSREKKESFPLTVTSAQKNPTAFYLCASSTPSGTGGYGYTFGSGTRLTVV.

The chain links TRBV6-5 to TRBJ2-3; possible D gene TRBD2, 5 bases. From germline, CDR1 is MNHEY and CDR2 SVGAGI. The CDR3 runs to 16 residues. V lost 3 bases and J lost 2, with 15 bases in between. The CDR3 region is CASSYRGGPSTDTQYF. The CDR3 nucleotides are TGTGCCAGCAGTTATCGGGGTGGGCCGTCCACAGATACGCAGTATTTT.

V usage is TRBV9 and J usage is TRBJ1-5; 9 positions match TRBD1. Germline CDR1 is SGDLS and CDR2 is YYNGEE. Losses at the gene ends were 4 bases for V and 1 base for J; bases not matched to a gene: 3. CDR3 length equals 15 residues. In nucleotides, the CDR3 is TGTGCCAGCAGCACTGGGACAGGGAGCAATCAGCCCCAGCATTTT. Translation gives CASSTGTGSNQPQHF.

This clone showed up just once. This chain joins TRBV7-5 and TRBJ2-5; the table's D call, TRBD1, was not checked against the DNA. TRBV7-5 is marked as a pseudogene. This CDR3 region has 17 residues. CDR3 protein: CARSPGQDIRFQETQYF. Here the CDR3 DNA reads TGTGCCAGAAGCCCGGGACAGGACATTAGATTCCAAGAGACCCAGTACTTC.

This clone showed up just a few times. The genes are TRBV6-6 and TRBJ2-7; TRBD2 agrees at 11 bases. J was trimmed by 0 bases and V by 3 bases; bases with no gene match: 1. Germline assignment: CDR1 MNHNY and CDR2 SVGAGI (reference sequence). This CDR3 spans 15 amino acids. The CDR3 is CASSYGLAGSYEQYF. CDR3 nucleotides: TGTGCCAGCAGTTATGGACTAGCGGGCTCCTACGAGCAGTACTTC.

CDR3 in amino acids: CASSRLNSGNTIYF. The CDR3 region has the DNA TGTGCCAGCAGCCGACTCAATTCTGGAAACACCATATATTTT. The chain carries TRBV5-6 and TRBJ1-3; D is uncertain. Germline CDR1 reads SGHDT; CDR2 reads YYEEEE. The CDR3 has 14 residues. Trimming left V 4 bases short and J 1 base short, with 9 bases between.

The chain carries TRBV5-1 and TRBJ2-1; 9 bases fit TRBD2. CDR1 is SGHRS and CDR2 is YFSETQ in the germline V gene. V shed 0 bases and J 8 bases; nucleotides not matched to a gene: 12. This CDR3 contains 17 residues. The CDR3 reads CASSLAGGGASKYEQFF. In DNA form, the CDR3 reads TGCGCCAGCAGCTTGGCCGGCGGGGGGGCCAGTAAGTATGAGCAGTTCTTC. Combining the CDR3 with reference TRBV5-1 and TRBJ2-1 gives the whole variable domain KAGVTQTPRYLIKTRGQQVTLSCSPISGHRSVSWYQQTPGQGLQFLFEYFSETQRNKGNFPGRFSGRQFSNSRSEMNVSTLELGDSALYLCASSLAGGGASKYEQFFGPGTRLTVL.

The V and J genes are TRBV20-1 and TRBJ2-7; D gene ambiguous. With 3 bases removed from V and 0 bases from J, the gap between germline ends came to 21 bases. There are 17 residues in the CDR3. Germline CDR1 reads DFQATT; CDR2 reads SNEGSKA (reference sequence). CDR3 in DNA: TGCAGTGCTAGTGGAGAAGCTCTTATTCTTTCCTCCTACGAGCAGTACTTC. This sequence encodes CSASGEALILSSYEQYF.

The chain joins TRBV13 to TRBJ1-2; 9 bases match TRBD1. The CDR3 covers 13 residues. The V and J ends lost 5 bases and 4 bases, in that order; junction bases with no gene match: 2. CDR1 PRHDT and CDR2 FYEKMQ come from the germline V gene (reference sequence). In DNA, the CDR3 is TGTGCCAGCAGCCGGGACAGGGCCTATGGCTACACCTTC. Protein: CASSRDRAYGYTF.

This clone was detected a few times. The chain is built from TRBV7-2 and TRBJ2-7; TRBD1 aligns across 11 bases. Germline loops: CDR1 SGHTA, CDR2 FQGNSA. V shed 5 bases and J 6 bases; nucleotides not matched to a gene: 9. The CDR3 sequence is 15 residues long. CDR3 DNA: TGTGCCAGCAGCCTACAGTGGACAGGGGGCTTCGAGCAGTACTTC. Amino acid sequence: CASSLQWTGGFEQYF. Together with reference TRBV7-2 and TRBJ2-7, the CDR3 gives the full variable domain: GAGVSQSPSNKVTEKGKDVELRCDPISGHTALYWYRQSLGQGLEFLIYFQGNSAPDKSGLPSDRFSAERTGGSVSTLTIQRTQQEDSAVYLCASSLQWTGGFEQYFGPGTRLTVT.

The chain has TRBV25-1 and TRBJ2-7; TRBD2 matches at 10 bases. The V gene end was trimmed by 4 bases and the J gene end by 4 bases; junction bases not matched to a gene: 1. The germline V gene encodes CDR1 MGHDK and CDR2 SYGVNS. This CDR3 is built from 13 residues. The CDR3 sequence is CASSASGGYEQYF. For the CDR3, the DNA is TGTGCCAGCAGTGCTAGCGGGGGTTACGAGCAGTACTTC.

The chain employs TRBV18 and TRBJ1-6; 9 nucleotides match TRBD1. The CDR3 consists of 15 residues. The V gene's germline CDR1 is KGHSH and CDR2 LQKENI. V was pared by 5 bases and J by 7 bases, with 6 bases of the junction left unmatched. In DNA, the CDR3 is TGTGCCAGCTCAACGATGGACAGGGGCAATTCACCCCTCCACTTT. It is translated as CASSTMDRGNSPLHF.

V usage is TRBV7-2 and J usage is TRBJ2-3; D remains unclear. The CDR3 loop spans 15 amino acids. Germline CDR1 is SGHTA and CDR2 is FQGNSA. Trimming removed 0 bases at V and 2 bases at J, with 9 bases between. CDR3 sequence (DNA): TGTGCCAGCAGCTTAGCGGCAGGTTACACAGATACGCAGTATTTT. Translating it yields CASSLAAGYTDTQYF.

This clone was recorded once. The rearrangement links TRBV12-3 or TRBV12-4 to TRBJ1-1; D possibly corresponds to TRBD1 (5 bases). The CDR3 length is 13 residues. With 1 base removed from V and 11 bases from J, the gap between germline ends came to 14 bases. The CDR3 here is CASSLGGAITAFF. The CDR3 DNA follows: TGTGCCAGCAGTTTAGGGGGCGCGATTACGGCTTTCTTT.

V and J are TRBV6-1 and TRBJ2-1, with 10 nucleotides matching TRBD1. The CDR3 length is 18 residues. The V gene's germline CDR1 is MNHNS and CDR2 SASEGT. After removal of 1 base from V and 2 bases from J, the junction contained 8 bases not matched to a gene. CDR3 coding DNA: TGTGCCAGCAGTGAAGTCTTTGGAGGACAGGGGGCCTACAATGAGCAGTTCTTC. As protein: CASSEVFGGQGAYNEQFF.

This chain joins TRBV5-6 and TRBJ2-7; tentative D call: TRBD1 (5 bases). Germline CDR1 SGHDT, CDR2 YYEEEE. The CDR3 spans 14 residues. V gave up 6 bases and J gave up 3 bases, with 16 bases separating them. CDR3 region: CASNGVQAIYEQYF. The CDR3 DNA follows: TGTGCCAGCAATGGGGTACAGGCGATCTACGAGCAGTACTTC.

The chain links TRBV19 to TRBJ2-7, with TRBD2 matching 12 bases. V lost 4 bases to trimming and J lost 6 bases; unmatched junction nucleotides: 7. The CDR3 covers 15 residues. From germline, CDR1 is LNHDA and CDR2 SQIVND (reference sequence). The CDR3 region is CASSTSSGGAREQYF. The CDR3 DNA follows: TGTGCCAGTAGTACCTCTAGCGGGGGGGCCCGCGAGCAGTACTTC.

V gene TRBV15 combines with J gene TRBJ1-6, with 10 positions matching TRBD1. Looked up from germline, CDR1 is LNHNV and CDR2 is YYDKDF (reference sequence). V was clipped by 5 bases and J by 0 bases; unmatched bases: 10. This CDR3 spans 19 amino acids. CDR3 in DNA: TGTGCCACCAGCGACCGGGACAGGGGTGCGAGCTCCTATAATTCACCCCTCCACTTT. Translation gives CATSDRDRGASSYNSPLHF.

The rearrangement joins TRBV3-1 (or the pseudogene TRBV3-2) to TRBJ1-1; no reliable D call. Germline loops: CDR1 LGHDT, CDR2 YNNKEL (reference sequence). CDR3 length equals 14 residues. V lost 5 bases, J lost 5 bases, and 15 bases lay in between. The CDR3 DNA reads TGTGCCAGCAGCTTAAATTTGCGGGGAACTGAAGCTTTCTTT. This gives the protein CASSLNLRGTEAFF.

The chain links TRBV12-3 or TRBV12-4 to TRBJ2-7; 7 bases are a match to TRBD2. CDR3 length: 12 amino acids. Trimming cost V 6 bases and J 4 bases; bases outside gene matches: 3. The CDR3: CASRSGGYEQYF. The CDR3 DNA is TGTGCCAGCAGGTCCGGGGGGTACGAGCAGTACTTC.

The chain couples TRBV15 to TRBJ1-1, with TRBD1 matching over 8 bases. The CDR3 runs to 15 residues. V dropped 4 bases and J dropped 4; count of bases not matched to a gene: 8. Germline values: CDR1 LNHNV, CDR2 YYDKDF (reference sequence). This CDR3 reads CATSKIQGEGTEAFF. The CDR3 DNA reads as TGTGCCACCAGCAAAATACAGGGGGAGGGCACTGAAGCTTTCTTT. Using reference TRBV15 and TRBJ1-1 for the parts outside the CDR3, the full variable domain is DAMVIQNPRYQVTQFGKPVTLSCSQTLNHNVMYWYQQKSSQAPKLLFHYYDKDFNNEADTPDNFQSRRPNTSFCFLDIRSPGLGDTAMYLCATSKIQGEGTEAFFGQGTRLTVV.